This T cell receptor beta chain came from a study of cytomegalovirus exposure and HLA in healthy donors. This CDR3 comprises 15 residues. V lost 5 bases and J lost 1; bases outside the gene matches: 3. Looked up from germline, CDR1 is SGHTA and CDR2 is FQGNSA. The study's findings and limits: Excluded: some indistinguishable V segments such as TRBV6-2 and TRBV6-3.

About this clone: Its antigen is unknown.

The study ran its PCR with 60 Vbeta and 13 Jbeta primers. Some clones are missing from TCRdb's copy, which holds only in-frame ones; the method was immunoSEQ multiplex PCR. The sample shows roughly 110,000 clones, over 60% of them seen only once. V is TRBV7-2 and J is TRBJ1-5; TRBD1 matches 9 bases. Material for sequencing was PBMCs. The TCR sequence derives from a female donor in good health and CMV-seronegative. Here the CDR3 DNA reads TGTGCCAGCAGCCCCGGGACAGGGAGCAATCAGCCCCAGCATTTT. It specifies CASSPGTGSNQPQHF.